The clone carrying this TCR beta chain was observed at least ten times. Its antigen remains unidentified. iRepertoire HTBI primers and Arm-PCR of CDR3 regions built TCR beta libraries. TCRdb processed the multiplex PCR reads anew with MiXCR; each CDR3 protein has one entry. The sample has 200,000 to 300,000 distinct CDR3 sequences; just over 20% are singletons. The sample is drawn from a study of regulatory T cells in long-lasting Graves disease. Background on the study: Newly diagnosed Graves' patients had under 3 months of antithyroid drugs.

Germline CDR1 reads SQVTM; CDR2 reads ANQGSEA. CDR3 length: 13 residues. V lost 4 bases and J lost 2; bases outside the gene matches: 3. Regarding time point: newly diagnosed GD, antithyroid drugs for less than 3 months. Generation of the TCR library employed RNA extracted from PBMCs. Study observations and caveats: Persistent Graves' patients showed less TCR diversity than newly diagnosed ones. New patients shared around 980 public clonotypes, and persistent patients shared more, with around 2,600. TRBV28, TRBJ1-2 and TRBJ2-5 were segments that persistent disease favored.

The chain employs TRBV29-1 and TRBJ2-3, with TRBD2 identical over 7 bases. The sample was peripheral blood mononuclear cells (PBMCs), taken at new diagnosis, from a patient treated with antithyroid drugs. This clonotype originated in a female donor with Graves disease. CDR3 coding DNA: TGCAGCGTTGCAGCGGGGTTCACAGATACGCAGTATTTT. It encodes CSVAAGFTDTQYF.